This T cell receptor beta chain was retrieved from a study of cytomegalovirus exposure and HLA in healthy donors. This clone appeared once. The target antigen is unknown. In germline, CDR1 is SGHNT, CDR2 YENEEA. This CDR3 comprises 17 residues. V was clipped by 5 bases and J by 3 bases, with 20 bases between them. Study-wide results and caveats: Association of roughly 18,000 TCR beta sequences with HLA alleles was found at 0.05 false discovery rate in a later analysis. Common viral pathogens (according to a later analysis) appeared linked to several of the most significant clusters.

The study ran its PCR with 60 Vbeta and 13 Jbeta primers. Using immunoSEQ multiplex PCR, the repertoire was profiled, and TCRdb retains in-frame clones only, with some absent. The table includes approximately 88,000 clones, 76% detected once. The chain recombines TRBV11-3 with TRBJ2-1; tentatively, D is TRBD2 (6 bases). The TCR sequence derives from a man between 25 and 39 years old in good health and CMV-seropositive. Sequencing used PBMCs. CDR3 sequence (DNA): TGTGCCAGCAGCATATCGACTAGGCGGGGAATCTACAATGAGCAGTTCTTC. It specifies CASSISTRRGIYNEQFF.